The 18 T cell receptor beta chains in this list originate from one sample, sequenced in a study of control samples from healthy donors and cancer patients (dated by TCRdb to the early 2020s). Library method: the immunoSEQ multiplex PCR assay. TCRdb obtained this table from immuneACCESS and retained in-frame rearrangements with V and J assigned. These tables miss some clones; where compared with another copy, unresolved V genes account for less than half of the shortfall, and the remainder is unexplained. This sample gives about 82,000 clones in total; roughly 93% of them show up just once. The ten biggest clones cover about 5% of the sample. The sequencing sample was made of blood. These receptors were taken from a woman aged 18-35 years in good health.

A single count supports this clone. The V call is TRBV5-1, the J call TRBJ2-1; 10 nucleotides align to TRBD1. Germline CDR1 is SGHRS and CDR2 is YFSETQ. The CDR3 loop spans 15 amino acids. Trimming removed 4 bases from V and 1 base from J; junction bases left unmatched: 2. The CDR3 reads CASSPGQGSYNEQFF. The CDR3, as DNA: TGCGCCAGCAGCCCGGGACAGGGGTCCTACAATGAGCAGTTCTTC.

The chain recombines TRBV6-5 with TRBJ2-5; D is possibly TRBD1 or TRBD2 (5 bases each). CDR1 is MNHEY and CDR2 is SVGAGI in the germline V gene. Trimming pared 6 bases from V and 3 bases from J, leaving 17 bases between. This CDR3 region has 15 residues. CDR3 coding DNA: TGTGCCAGCAGCCGGGGCTCAATCGAAAAAGAGACCCAGTACTTC. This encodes CASSRGSIEKETQYF.

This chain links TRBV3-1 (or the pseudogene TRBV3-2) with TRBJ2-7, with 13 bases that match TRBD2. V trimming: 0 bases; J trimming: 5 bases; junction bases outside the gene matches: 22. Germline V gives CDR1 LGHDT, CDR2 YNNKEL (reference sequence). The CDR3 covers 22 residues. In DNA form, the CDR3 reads TGTGCCAGCAGCCAAGACCCACCTCAACTAGCGGGAGGGTTTCGGCGGTGGAACGAGCAGTACTTC. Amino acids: CASSQDPPQLAGGFRRWNEQYF.

The DNA for the CDR3 is TGTGCCAGCAGCCAAGGCCTACACTCACCCCTCCACTTT. It codes for CASSQGLHSPLHF. The rearrangement joins TRBV3-1 (or the pseudogene TRBV3-2) to TRBJ1-6; no clear D. Between the trimmed V and J ends, which lost 1 base and 10 bases, there was a span of 8 bases. Per the germline V gene, CDR1 is LGHDT and CDR2 is YNNKEL (reference sequence). There are 13 residues in the CDR3.

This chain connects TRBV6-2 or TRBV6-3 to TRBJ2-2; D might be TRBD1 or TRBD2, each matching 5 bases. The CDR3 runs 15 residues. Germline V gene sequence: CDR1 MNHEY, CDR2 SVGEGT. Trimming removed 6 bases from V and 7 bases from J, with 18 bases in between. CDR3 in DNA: TGTGCCAGCAGCACCCTTCCGGGGACCTACGGGGAGCTGTTTTTT. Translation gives CASSTLPGTYGELFF.

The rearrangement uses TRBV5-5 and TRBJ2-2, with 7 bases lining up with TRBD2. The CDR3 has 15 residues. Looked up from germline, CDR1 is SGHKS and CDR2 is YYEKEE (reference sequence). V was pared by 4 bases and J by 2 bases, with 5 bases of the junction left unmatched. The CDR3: CASSVLARNTGELFF. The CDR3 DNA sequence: TGTGCCAGCAGCGTACTAGCGCGTAACACCGGGGAGCTGTTTTTT.

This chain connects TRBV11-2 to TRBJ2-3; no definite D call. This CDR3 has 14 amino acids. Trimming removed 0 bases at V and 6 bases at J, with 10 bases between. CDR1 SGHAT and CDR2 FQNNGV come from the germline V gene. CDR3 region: CASSLDLVLDTQYF. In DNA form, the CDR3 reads TGTGCCAGCAGCTTAGATCTCGTTTTGGATACGCAGTATTTT. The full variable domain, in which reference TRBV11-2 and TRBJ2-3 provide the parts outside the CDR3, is EAGVAQSPRYKIIEKRQSVAFWCNPISGHATLYWYQQILGQGPKLLIQFQNNGVVDDSQLPKDRFSAERLKGVDSTLKIQPAKLEDSAVYLCASSLDLVLDTQYFGPGTRLTVL.

Written as DNA, the CDR3 is TGTGCCAGCAACCGGCTGGAGGGGGGGGAGCAGTACTTC. Translating it yields CASNRLEGGEQYF. The J gene is TRBJ2-7, the V gene TRBV5-8; D might be TRBD2 (7 bases). Trimming stripped 6 bases from V and 7 bases from J, with 17 bases between. The germline V gene encodes CDR1 SGHTS and CDR2 YDEGEE. The CDR3 runs to 13 residues.

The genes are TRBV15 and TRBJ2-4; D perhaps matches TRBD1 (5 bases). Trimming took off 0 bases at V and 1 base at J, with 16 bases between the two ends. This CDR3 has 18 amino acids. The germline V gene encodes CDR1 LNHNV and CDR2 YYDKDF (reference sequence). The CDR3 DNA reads TGTGCCACCAGCAGAGATTGGTTGGGGCTGGGGGCCAAAAACATTCAGTACTTC. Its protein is CATSRDWLGLGAKNIQYF. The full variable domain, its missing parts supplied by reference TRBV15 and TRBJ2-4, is DAMVIQNPRYQVTQFGKPVTLSCSQTLNHNVMYWYQQKSSQAPKLLFHYYDKDFNNEADTPDNFQSRRPNTSFCFLDIRSPGLGDTAMYLCATSRDWLGLGAKNIQYFGAGTRLSVL.

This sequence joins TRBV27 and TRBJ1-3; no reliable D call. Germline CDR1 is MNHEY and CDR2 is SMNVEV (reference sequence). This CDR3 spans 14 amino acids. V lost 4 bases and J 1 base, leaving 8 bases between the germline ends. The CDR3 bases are TGTGCCAGCAGTTCCCGGGAATCTGGAAACACCATATATTTT. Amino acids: CASSSRESGNTIYF.

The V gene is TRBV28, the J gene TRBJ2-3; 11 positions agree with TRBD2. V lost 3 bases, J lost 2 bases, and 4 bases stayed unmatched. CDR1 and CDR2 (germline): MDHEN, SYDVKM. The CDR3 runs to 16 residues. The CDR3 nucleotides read TGTGCCAGCAGTTTCCAACTAGCGGGGGACACAGATACGCAGTATTTT. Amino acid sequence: CASSFQLAGDTDTQYF.

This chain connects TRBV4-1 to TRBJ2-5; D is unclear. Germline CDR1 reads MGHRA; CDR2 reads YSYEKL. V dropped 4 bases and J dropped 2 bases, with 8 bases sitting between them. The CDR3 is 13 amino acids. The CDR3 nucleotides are TGCGCCAGCAGCCTATTATTACAAGAGACCCAGTACTTC. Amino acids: CASSLLLQETQYF.

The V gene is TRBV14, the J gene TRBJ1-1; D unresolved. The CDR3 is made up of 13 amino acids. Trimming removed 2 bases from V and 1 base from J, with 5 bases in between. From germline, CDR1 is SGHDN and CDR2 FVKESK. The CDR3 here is CASSQFRNTEAFF. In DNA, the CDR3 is TGTGCCAGCAGCCAATTCAGGAACACTGAAGCTTTCTTT.

CDR3 region: CASSITGVGEQYF. For the CDR3, the DNA is TGTGCCAGCAGCATCACCGGGGTAGGCGAGCAGTACTTC. The J gene is TRBJ2-7, the V gene TRBV9, with D perhaps TRBD2 (5 bases). The germline V gene encodes CDR1 SGDLS and CDR2 YYNGEE. The CDR3 is 13 amino acids. With 4 bases removed from V and 6 bases from J, the gap between germline ends came to 14 bases. Supplemented by reference TRBV9 and TRBJ2-7, the full variable domain reads DSGVTQTPKHLITATGQRVTLRCSPRSGDLSVYWYQQSLDQGLQFLIQYYNGEERAKGNILERFSAQQFPDLHSELNLSSLELGDSALYFCASSITGVGEQYFGPGTRLTVT.

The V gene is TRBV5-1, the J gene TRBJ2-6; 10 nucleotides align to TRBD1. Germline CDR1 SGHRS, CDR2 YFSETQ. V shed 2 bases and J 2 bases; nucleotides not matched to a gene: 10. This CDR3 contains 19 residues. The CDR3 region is CASSLTPGTGATGANVLTF. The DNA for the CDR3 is TGCGCCAGCAGCTTAACTCCGGGGACAGGGGCGACTGGGGCCAACGTCCTGACTTTC.

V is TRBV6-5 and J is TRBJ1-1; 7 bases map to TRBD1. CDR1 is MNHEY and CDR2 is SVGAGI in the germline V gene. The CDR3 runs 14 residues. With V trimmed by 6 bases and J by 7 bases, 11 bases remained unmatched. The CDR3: CASRPSRGWGEAFF. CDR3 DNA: TGTGCCAGCAGGCCCAGCAGGGGGTGGGGTGAAGCTTTCTTT.

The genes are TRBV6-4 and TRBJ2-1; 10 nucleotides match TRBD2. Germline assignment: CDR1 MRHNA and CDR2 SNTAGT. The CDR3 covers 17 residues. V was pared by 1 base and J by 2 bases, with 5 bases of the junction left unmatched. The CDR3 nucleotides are TGTGCCAGCAGTGACTGTCTAAGCGGGAGGGCCTACAATGAGCAGTTCTTC. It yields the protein CASSDCLSGRAYNEQFF.

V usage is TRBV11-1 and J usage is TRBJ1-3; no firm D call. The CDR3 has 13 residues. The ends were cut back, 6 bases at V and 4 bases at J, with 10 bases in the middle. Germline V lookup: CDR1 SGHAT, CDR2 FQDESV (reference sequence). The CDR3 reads CASSLGPGNTIYF. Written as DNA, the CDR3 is TGTGCCAGCAGTCTTGGGCCCGGAAACACCATATATTTT.